These 25 T cell receptor beta chains were sequenced from one sample in a study of early T cells in non-severe SARS-CoV-2 infection. MiXCR, run by TCRdb on the 5' RACE reads, gives a single entry per CDR3 protein. Here the sample spans roughly 45,000 distinct CDR3 sequences, 10% to 15% being singletons. Sequencing input: whole blood. Receptors originate from an adult who was a healthcare worker with PCR-confirmed SARS-CoV-2 infection or an uninfected control (not recorded which).

There are a few counts of this clonotype. The genes are TRBV12-3 or TRBV12-4 and TRBJ1-3, with D unresolved. This CDR3 is built from 13 residues. Trimming took off 2 bases at V and 4 bases at J, with 6 bases between the two ends. The CDR3, as DNA: TGTGCCAGCAGTTTAAACGAGGGAAACACCATATATTTT. Translation gives CASSLNEGNTIYF.

Comments on this clonotype: The germline gene is not matched at one end of the junction; a read error may be the cause. V is TRBV3-1 and J is TRBJ2-1, with a possible D match to TRBD1 (6 bases). From germline, CDR1 is LGHDT and CDR2 YNNKEL (reference sequence). CDR3 length: 14 amino acids. CDR3 loop: CAGSQGDNYNEQFF. The CDR3 coding sequence is TGTGCCGGCAGCCAAGGGGACAACTACAATGAGCAGTTCTTC.

J is TRBJ2-5 and V is TRBV29-1; a weak D match, TRBD2 (6 bases). V was shortened by 7 bases and J by 1 base, with 13 bases between the two germline ends. Germline V CDR1 and CDR2: SQVTM, ANQGSEA. There are 13 residues in the CDR3. The CDR3 DNA reads TGCAGCGGATCACTAGCAGTCCAAGAGACCCAGTACTTC. It specifies CSGSLAVQETQYF.

This clonotype was observed many times. The genes are TRBV6-2 or TRBV6-3 and TRBJ1-5; 8 positions match TRBD1. V lost 6 bases to trimming and J lost 6 bases; unmatched junction nucleotides: 10. The CDR3 is 15 residues long. Germline values: CDR1 MNHEY, CDR2 SVGEGT. This chain's CDR3 is CASRSADRGPQPQHF. DNA of the CDR3: TGTGCCAGCAGATCGGCCGACAGGGGACCTCAGCCCCAGCATTTT.

This clonotype was recorded many times. J is TRBJ2-3 and V is TRBV7-9; D unclear. The germline V gene encodes CDR1 SEHNR and CDR2 FQNEAQ (reference sequence). The CDR3 extends over 13 amino acids. The V gene lost 5 bases and the J gene lost 4 bases, with 10 bases spanning the gap. The DNA of the CDR3 is TGTGCCAGCAGCCCAAAAGGACCAGATACGCAGTATTTT. This encodes CASSPKGPDTQYF. Using reference TRBV7-9 and TRBJ2-3 for the parts outside the CDR3, the full variable domain is DTGVSQNPRHKITKRGQNVTFRCDPISEHNRLYWYRQTLGQGPEFLTYFQNEAQLEKSRLLSDRFSAERPKGSFSTLEIQRTEQGDSAMYLCASSPKGPDTQYFGPGTRLTVL.

This clonotype appeared a few times. The rearrangement links TRBV6-1 to TRBJ1-1; possibly TRBD1 for D (6 bases). V was trimmed by 0 bases and J by 4 bases, leaving 12 bases between them. The CDR3 extends over 15 amino acids. CDR1 is MNHNS and CDR2 is SASEGT in the germline V gene. CDR3 region: CASSEAGGMPTEAFF. The CDR3 nucleotides read TGTGCCAGCAGTGAAGCAGGGGGGATGCCCACTGAAGCTTTCTTT.

Many counts were recorded for this clonotype. CDR3 sequence reads: CASSLRGLNTEAFF. The DNA for the CDR3 is TGTGCCAGCAGTTTAAGAGGACTGAACACTGAAGCTTTCTTT. The chain links TRBV28 to TRBJ1-1; D gene ambiguous. The CDR3 spans 14 residues. From germline, CDR1 is MDHEN and CDR2 SYDVKM. Trimming shortened V by 2 bases and J by 0 bases, and 7 bases separated the two germline ends.

In DNA, the CDR3 is TGTGCCAGCAGCCACCAAACCGGGACTACTTCCGTAAATGAGCAGTTCTTC. Its protein is CASSHQTGTTSVNEQFF. This sequence joins TRBV7-6 and TRBJ2-1; 7 bases align to TRBD2. With 5 bases clipped from V and 7 bases from J, the junction kept 17 bases outside the gene matches. The length of the CDR3 is 17 residues. Germline V gene sequence: CDR1 SGHVS, CDR2 FNYEAQ.

This clonotype was picked up a small number of times. The CDR3 is CASSIPGTNTGELFF. The CDR3 DNA reads TGTGCCAGCAGCATTCCAGGGACGAACACCGGGGAGCTGTTTTTT. The chain recombines TRBV7-8 with TRBJ2-2, with a possible D match to TRBD1 (5 bases). V lost 5 bases and J 0 bases, leaving 10 bases between the germline ends. This CDR3 is built from 15 residues. Germline V CDR1 and CDR2: SGHVS, FQNEAQ.

This clonotype was seen ten or more times. CDR3 amino acids: CASSLYGNTGELFF. The CDR3 DNA sequence: TGTGCCAGCAGCCTCTACGGGAACACCGGGGAGCTGTTTTTT. The V gene is TRBV14, the J gene TRBJ2-2; unclear D gene. In germline, CDR1 is SGHDN, CDR2 FVKESK. With 4 bases removed from V and 1 base from J, the gap between germline ends came to 7 bases. The CDR3 is made up of 14 amino acids.

The chain is built from TRBV7-9 and TRBJ1-3, with 8 bases lining up with TRBD1. This CDR3 comprises 15 residues. The V segment lost 0 bases and the J segment 2 bases; nucleotides outside the gene matches: 0. Looked up from germline, CDR1 is SEHNR and CDR2 is FQNEAQ (reference sequence). This chain's CDR3 is CASSLADRAGNTIYF. CDR3 sequence (DNA): TGTGCCAGCAGCTTAGCGGACAGGGCTGGAAACACCATATATTTT.

This sequence joins TRBV9 and TRBJ1-1; 8 bases agree with TRBD1. CDR3 length: 15 residues. The trim removed 5 bases at V and 5 bases at J, leaving 11 bases unmatched. CDR1 and CDR2 (germline): SGDLS, YYNGEE. This CDR3 reads CASSGTGGPRTEAFF. The CDR3, as DNA: TGTGCCAGCAGTGGGACAGGTGGTCCGCGGACTGAAGCTTTCTTT.

This clonotype was recorded at least ten times. The chain has TRBV11-2 and TRBJ2-7; D is ambiguous. This CDR3 has 11 amino acids. V was shortened by 4 bases and J by 2 bases, with 3 bases between the two germline ends. Germline CDR1 reads SGHAT; CDR2 reads FQNNGV. The CDR3 is CASSSTYEQYF. DNA for the CDR3: TGTGCCAGCAGCTCGACCTACGAGCAGTACTTC. Using reference TRBV11-2 and TRBJ2-7 for the parts outside the CDR3, the full variable domain is EAGVAQSPRYKIIEKRQSVAFWCNPISGHATLYWYQQILGQGPKLLIQFQNNGVVDDSQLPKDRFSAERLKGVDSTLKIQPAKLEDSAVYLCASSSTYEQYFGPGTRLTVT.

This clonotype has at least ten counts. The chain has TRBV7-2 and TRBJ1-1, with D uncertain. The CDR3 extends over 16 amino acids. V gave up 1 base and J gave up 0 bases, with 12 bases separating them. From germline, CDR1 is SGHTA and CDR2 FQGNSA. In DNA form, the CDR3 reads TGTGCCAGCAGCTTAGAACGGAGGATATTGAACACTGAAGCTTTCTTT. Encoded protein: CASSLERRILNTEAFF.

This rearrangement joins TRBV20-1 to TRBJ1-1, with D uncertain. The CDR3 runs to 13 residues. V lost 0 bases to trimming and J lost 0 bases, with 5 bases between them. Germline CDR1 and CDR2: DFQATT and SNEGSKA (reference sequence). The CDR3 reads CSARDWVNTEAFF. DNA for the CDR3: TGCAGTGCTAGAGATTGGGTGAACACTGAAGCTTTCTTT.

This clonotype has just a few counts. The genes are TRBV4-1 and TRBJ2-1, with TRBD2 identical over 8 bases. Germline V gene sequence: CDR1 MGHRA, CDR2 YSYEKL. The CDR3 has 14 residues. V was pared by 1 base and J by 7 bases, with 3 bases of the junction left unmatched. The CDR3 region has the DNA TGCGCCAGCAGCCAAGCGGGAGGGAATAATGAGCAGTTCTTC. Translation: CASSQAGGNNEQFF.

The rearrangement links TRBV18 to TRBJ2-7; 8 nucleotides line up with TRBD2. CDR1 and CDR2 (germline): KGHSH, LQKENI. This CDR3 comprises 15 residues. V lost 6 bases, J lost 4 bases, and 11 bases stayed unmatched. CDR3 sequence reads: CASSLGAAGAYEQYF. CDR3 nucleotides: TGTGCCAGCTCCCTCGGGGCAGCGGGAGCGTACGAGCAGTACTTC.

This clonotype has ten or more counts. The chain uses TRBV20-1 and TRBJ2-3, with D unresolved. The V end was cut by 6 bases, the J end by 1 base, with 8 bases between. The germline V gene encodes CDR1 DFQATT and CDR2 SNEGSKA (reference sequence). The CDR3 runs to 12 residues. DNA of the CDR3: TGCAGTGCCTCCGAAGGCACAGATACGCAGTATTTT. Its protein is CSASEGTDTQYF.

V gene TRBV7-3 combines with J gene TRBJ2-5; 9 positions agree with TRBD2. The CDR3 contains 16 residues. After removal of 1 base from V and 2 bases from J, the junction contained 5 bases not matched to a gene. Germline loops: CDR1 SGHTA, CDR2 FQGTGA. The CDR3 is CASSLKLAGVQETQYF. The CDR3 DNA reads TGTGCCAGCAGCTTAAAACTAGCGGGCGTTCAAGAGACCCAGTACTTC.

The chain employs TRBV21-1 and TRBJ2-3; TRBD2 is the table's D call, not checked against the DNA. TRBV21-1 is an annotated pseudogene. The CDR3 is made up of 18 amino acids. The CDR3 sequence is CASSTRSRSSGRTDTQYF. CDR3 bases: TGTGCCAGCAGCACCCGGTCCCGGTCTAGCGGGAGGACAGATACGCAGTATTTT.

This clonotype was found a few times. V and J are TRBV6-5 and TRBJ2-2, with D perhaps matching TRBD2 (6 bases). Germline CDR1 MNHEY, CDR2 SVGAGI. V was trimmed by 0 bases and J by 6 bases, leaving 11 bases between them. CDR3 length: 15 amino acids. CDR3 DNA sequence: TGTGCCAGCAGTTACTCTAGGAGGGAGGCCGGGGAGCTGTTTTTT. Translating gives CASSYSRREAGELFF.

This clonotype has more than one count but fewer than ten. The chain employs TRBV23-1 and TRBJ1-5, with D perhaps matching TRBD1 (5 bases). TRBV23-1 is placed among ORFs of uncertain function. The CDR3 is 15 residues long. V was trimmed by 0 bases and J by 5 bases, leaving 11 bases between them. This chain's CDR3 is CASSQSVGVHQPQHF. The CDR3 DNA sequence: TGCGCCAGCAGTCAATCGGTGGGGGTCCATCAGCCCCAGCATTTT.

This clonotype was observed a few times. The V and J genes are TRBV14 and TRBJ1-6, with D possibly TRBD1 on 5 matching bases. V was cut by 3 bases and J by 4 bases, with 16 bases left in between. This CDR3 has 17 amino acids. CDR1 is SGHDN and CDR2 is FVKESK in the germline V gene. The chain's CDR3 is CASSHEGTTLYNSPLHF. CDR3 sequence (DNA): TGTGCCAGCAGCCACGAGGGGACGACACTGTATAATTCACCCCTCCACTTT. The full variable domain, completed using reference TRBV14 and TRBJ1-6, is EAGVTQFPSHSVIEKGQTVTLRCDPISGHDNLYWYRRVMGKEIKFLLHFVKESKQDESGMPNNRFLAERTGGTYSTLKVQPAELEDSGVYFCASSHEGTTLYNSPLHFGNGTRLTVT.

The chain employs TRBV7-9 and TRBJ1-1, with TRBD1 as a possible D gene (6 bases). The CDR3 has 15 amino acids. Germline V gene sequence: CDR1 SEHNR, CDR2 FQNEAQ (reference sequence). Trimming took 5 bases from V and 1 from J, leaving 14 bases between them. This chain's CDR3 is CASSQTGMRNTEAFF. For the CDR3, the DNA is TGTGCCAGCAGCCAGACAGGAATGAGGAACACTGAAGCTTTCTTT. Combining the CDR3 with reference TRBV7-9 and TRBJ1-1 gives the whole variable domain DTGVSQNPRHKITKRGQNVTFRCDPISEHNRLYWYRQTLGQGPEFLTYFQNEAQLEKSRLLSDRFSAERPKGSFSTLEIQRTEQGDSAMYLCASSQTGMRNTEAFFGQGTRLTVV.

This clonotype was counted at least ten times. The genes are TRBV24-1 and TRBJ2-6, with 9 bases identical to TRBD1. Losses at the gene ends were 3 bases for V and 1 base for J; bases not matched to a gene: 6. CDR1 and CDR2 (germline): KGHDR, SFDVKD. CDR3 length equals 18 residues. CDR3 loop: CATSDQRDRGSGANVLTF. The CDR3 nucleotides are TGTGCCACCAGTGATCAGAGAGACAGGGGGTCTGGGGCCAACGTCCTGACTTTC.